This is a list of T cell receptor beta chains from one sample in a study of early T cells in non-severe SARS-CoV-2 infection. Via MiXCR, TCRdb re-called the 5' RACE reads, giving one row per CDR3 protein. The sample has about 60,000 distinct CDR3 sequences, approximately 9% seen once. Material: whole blood. These receptors originate from an adult who was a healthcare worker with PCR-confirmed SARS-CoV-2 infection or an uninfected control (not recorded which). Both conserved end residues are part of each CDR3. The order of the fields is J gene, CDR3 length, D gene, clone size, V gene, CDR3 DNA, CDR3 protein. A D gene is named only where the DNA matches it firmly. Some rows have no size entry. The others give once, few or many, or a class for an expanded clone.

TRBJ2-1	12	-	few	TRBV19	TGTGCCAGTAGTTCTCTAGCGAGTGAGCAGTTCTTC	CASSSLASEQFF
TRBJ1-1	12	-	few	TRBV29-1	TGCAGCGCTGCCCGGGACGGTTATGAAGCTTTCTTT	CSAARDGYEAFF
TRBJ2-5	15	-	many	TRBV7-9	TGTGCCAGCAGCCCACCCGGGACGGCTATTGAGACCCAGTACTTC	CASSPPGTAIETQYF
TRBJ1-2	14	TRBD1	many	TRBV20-1	TGCAGTGCCGACTTAAACGCAGGGGGCGACGGCTACACCTTC	CSADLNAGGDGYTF
TRBJ2-1	17	-	-	TRBV7-2	TGTGCCAGCAGCTTACGGTACCAGCTCGCAACCCACAATGAGCAGTTCTTC	CASSLRYQLATHNEQFF
TRBJ1-6	13	-	-	TRBV14	TGTGCCAGCAACCCGGCTTTAGATTCACCCCTCCACTTT	CASNPALDSPLHF
TRBJ2-5	13	-	many	TRBV7-2	TGTGCCAGCAGCCGAAACCACCAAGAGACCCAGTACTTC	CASSRNHQETQYF
TRBJ2-7	14	TRBD2	many	TRBV6-2/TRBV6-3	TGTGCCAGCAGCTGGACTAGCAACTCCTACGAGCAGTACTTC	CASSWTSNSYEQYF
TRBJ1-1	12	-	many	TRBV5-8	TGTGCCAGCAGCTTTGTCGTCACTGAAGCTTTCTTT	CASSFVVTEAFF
TRBJ1-2	15	TRBD1	-	TRBV20-1	TGCAGTGCAGACCCACAGGGGACAACTAACTATGGCTACACCTTC	CSADPQGTTNYGYTF
TRBJ2-7	13	-	few	TRBV20-1	TGCAGTGCTATACTACAGGGGAGGTACGAGCAGTACTTC	CSAILQGRYEQYF
TRBJ2-5	17	TRBD1	many	TRBV29-1	TGCAGCGTTGAAGATCCGTGGGGACAGGGGGCGGAGGAGACCCAGTACTTC	CSVEDPWGQGAEETQYF